This T cell receptor beta chain is from a study of identical twins. Germline-derived CDR1 and CDR2 are DFQATT and SNEGSKA (reference sequence). V lost 0 bases to trimming and J lost 1 base, with 4 bases between them. The CDR3 covers 13 residues. TCRdb analysed the 5' RACE reads with MiXCR anew, one entry per CDR3 protein. The sample includes under 350,000 distinct CDR3 sequences, less than 9.5% seen only once; the top ten take about 7.1%. These records were also assigned to another study, of yellow fever vaccine responses in identical twins.

The TCR sequence derives from a young woman in good health. This chain links TRBV20-1 with TRBJ2-4, with unresolved D. Sample: CD8+ T cells sorted from blood. CDR3 nucleotides: TGCAGTGCTAGAGAGTGGGCCAAAAACATTCAGTACTTC. This encodes CSAREWAKNIQYF.